This T cell receptor (beta chain) was documented in a study of CD8+ T cells in alopecia areata. There are a few counts of this clone. This CDR3 is 13 amino acids long. Germline loops: CDR1 SGHTA, CDR2 FQGNSA. V was clipped by 1 base and J by 1 base, with 4 bases between them. RNA extraction was followed by reverse transcription into cDNA, which acted as the sequencing template. Clones were sequenced by immunoSEQ multiplex PCR, and TCRdb holds only the in-frame ones, with some missing. The sample lists 150,000 or so clones; roughly 50% were seen once. The sequencing input was CD4+ T cells sorted from blood. The sequence was obtained from a human donor with alopecia areata. The chain links TRBV7-2 to TRBJ2-5; D not certain. CDR3 region: CASSLVSQETQYF. The CDR3 nucleotides read TGTGCCAGCAGCTTAGTCAGCCAAGAGACCCAGTACTTC. Full variable domain (outside the CDR3, taken from reference TRBV7-2 and TRBJ2-5): GAGVSQSPSNKVTEKGKDVELRCDPISGHTALYWYRQSLGQGLEFLIYFQGNSAPDKSGLPSDRFSAERTGGSVSTLTIQRTQQEDSAVYLCASSLVSQETQYFGPGTRLLVL.